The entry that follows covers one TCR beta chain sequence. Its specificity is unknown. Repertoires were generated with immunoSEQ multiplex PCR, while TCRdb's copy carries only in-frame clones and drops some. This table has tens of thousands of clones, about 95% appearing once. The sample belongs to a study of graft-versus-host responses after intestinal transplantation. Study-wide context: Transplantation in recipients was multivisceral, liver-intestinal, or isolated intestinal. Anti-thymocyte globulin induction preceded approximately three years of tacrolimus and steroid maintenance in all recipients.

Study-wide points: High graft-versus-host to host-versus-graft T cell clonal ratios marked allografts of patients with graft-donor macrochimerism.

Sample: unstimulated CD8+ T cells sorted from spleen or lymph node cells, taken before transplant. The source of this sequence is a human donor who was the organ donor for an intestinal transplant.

The CDR3 spells CSARTGAFYEQYF. DNA of the CDR3: TGCAGCGCCCGGACAGGGGCCTTCTACGAGCAGTACTTC. The chain employs TRBV29-1 and TRBJ2-7; 9 positions agree with TRBD1. Germline-derived CDR1 and CDR2 are SQVTM and ANQGSEA. The length of the CDR3 is 13 residues. Unmatched junction bases numbered 7, after V lost 7 bases and J lost 3 bases.